The 22 T cell receptor beta chains below were found in one sample sequenced in a study of blood T cell repertoires in COVID-19. Assay: immunoSEQ multiplex PCR; the TCRdb copy retains only in-frame clones and omits some. The profile shows over 110,000 clones, around 78% of them singletons. Sample: peripheral blood. The receptors shown here come from a woman in her sixties with acute or convalescent COVID-19.

The sample holds one count of this clone. The rearrangement uses TRBV11-1 and TRBJ1-5; tentative D call: TRBD1 (5 bases). Trimming removed 5 bases from V and 1 base from J, with 15 bases in between. This CDR3 comprises 16 residues. Germline values: CDR1 SGHAT, CDR2 FQDESV (reference sequence). DNA for the CDR3: TGTGCCAGCAGCGCTGGGCCTCGGGGGAGCAATCAGCCCCAGCATTTT. Translated: CASSAGPRGSNQPQHF. The variable domain in full, with the rest retrieved from reference TRBV11-1 and TRBJ1-5, is EAEVAQSPRYKITEKSQAVAFWCDPISGHATLYWYRQILGQGPELLVQFQDESVVDDSQLPKDRFSAERLKGVDSTLKIQPAELGDSAMYLCASSAGPRGSNQPQHFGDGTRLSIL.

The chain combines TRBV2 with TRBJ1-2; tentative D call: TRBD1 (5 bases). The CDR3 runs to 15 residues. Trimming shortened V by 5 bases and J by 4 bases, and 17 bases separated the two germline ends. Germline V gene sequence: CDR1 SNHLY, CDR2 FYNNEI. The CDR3 DNA reads as TGTGCCAGCAGTTTTACAGGAGACCCATCCTATGGCTACACCTTC. This sequence encodes CASSFTGDPSYGYTF.

This clone was seen only a few times. The chain couples TRBV20-1 to TRBJ2-7; perhaps TRBD2 as D (5 bases). Trimming took 3 bases from V and 3 from J, leaving 18 bases between them. The CDR3 covers 15 residues. The germline V gene has CDR1 DFQATT and CDR2 SNEGSKA (reference sequence). The CDR3 region has the DNA TGCAGTGCTAGTTATCTCAGCGGAAATTACTACGAGCAGTACTTC. This translates into CSASYLSGNYYEQYF.

This chain links TRBV21-1 with TRBJ1-5; TRBD1, the table's D call, lacks a check against the DNA. TRBV21-1 has pseudogene status. This CDR3 is 18 amino acids long. The DNA for the CDR3 is TGTGCCAGCAGCAAACGGGACAGAGGGGTGGACGGGAATCAGCCCCAGCATTTT. This sequence encodes CASSKRDRGVDGNQPQHF.

The chain employs TRBV28 and TRBJ2-1, with a possible D match to TRBD1 (7 bases). Germline V CDR1 and CDR2: MDHEN, SYDVKM. The CDR3 totals 15 residues. With 3 bases removed from V and 6 bases from J, the gap between germline ends came to 15 bases. The CDR3 spells CASSFFWQGGNEQFF. CDR3 DNA sequence: TGTGCCAGCAGTTTCTTTTGGCAGGGGGGCAATGAGCAGTTCTTC.

This chain links TRBV9 with TRBJ2-3, with a tentative D call TRBD2 (8 bases). From germline, CDR1 is SGDLS and CDR2 YYNGEE. With 0 bases removed from V and 11 bases from J, the gap between germline ends came to 22 bases. The CDR3 runs 16 residues. Here the CDR3 reads CASSVGIAGQIIRQYF. The DNA for the CDR3 is TGTGCCAGCAGCGTAGGAATAGCGGGACAGATCATTAGGCAGTATTTT.

This clone was seen ten or more times. This chain uses TRBV4-1 with TRBJ2-7, with 8 bases aligning to TRBD2. Trimming cost V 5 bases and J 3 bases; bases outside gene matches: 9. Germline V gene data show CDR1 as MGHRA and CDR2 as YSYEKL. The CDR3 consists of 15 residues. The CDR3 region has the DNA TGCGCCAGCAGCTCTCCCGGACTAGCTGGCTACGAGCAGTACTTC. This codes for CASSSPGLAGYEQYF.

The chain carries TRBV7-3 and TRBJ2-5; TRBD2 might be the D (6 bases). There are 15 residues in the CDR3. Trimming cost V 2 bases and J 4 bases, with 14 bases left between them. From germline, CDR1 is SGHTA and CDR2 FQGTGA. This CDR3 reads CASSLLAGMGETQYF. CDR3 DNA sequence: TGTGCCAGCAGCTTATTGGCGGGAATGGGAGAGACCCAGTACTTC.

The gene calls are TRBV7-8 and TRBJ1-1; D not certain. Trimming shortened V by 5 bases and J by 0 bases, and 7 bases separated the two germline ends. Germline CDR1 reads SGHVS; CDR2 reads FQNEAQ. CDR3 length equals 13 residues. The CDR3, as DNA: TGTGCCAGCAGCACCCAGGTGAACACTGAAGCTTTCTTT. Translating gives CASSTQVNTEAFF.

The chain carries TRBV5-5 and TRBJ1-1; no clear D. The CDR3 length is 16 residues. V lost 1 base to trimming and J lost 4 bases, with 17 bases between them. CDR1 is SGHKS and CDR2 is YYEKEE in the germline V gene (reference sequence). The CDR3 is CASSLRTGSPGTEAFF. The CDR3 DNA reads as TGTGCCAGCAGCTTGAGGACGGGAAGTCCAGGCACTGAAGCTTTCTTT.

The chain uses TRBV27 and TRBJ2-1; TRBD2 matches at 10 bases. The germline CDR1 and CDR2 sequences are MNHEY and SMNVEV (reference sequence). V lost 1 base, J lost 4 bases, and 16 bases stayed unmatched. This CDR3 is 20 amino acids long. CDR3 loop: CASSLWASGSSHILYNEQFF. The CDR3 region has the DNA TGTGCCAGCAGTTTATGGGCTAGCGGGAGTTCCCACATACTTTACAATGAGCAGTTCTTC.

The rearrangement uses TRBV10-3 and TRBJ2-1, with 9 bases fitting TRBD2. Per germline, CDR1 ENHRY and CDR2 SYGVKD. The CDR3 runs to 17 residues. V lost 7 bases to trimming and J lost 5 bases; unmatched junction nucleotides: 15. In DNA form, the CDR3 reads TGTGCCATCACCCCCGGAGGGCTAGCGGGACTTGACAATGAGCAGTTCTTC. Its translation is CAITPGGLAGLDNEQFF.

The table lists this clone with a count of one. This sequence joins TRBV19 and TRBJ1-1; 8 bases line up with TRBD1. The CDR3 consists of 14 residues. V dropped 1 base and J dropped 4; count of bases not matched to a gene: 2. CDR1 LNHDA and CDR2 SQIVND come from the germline V gene (reference sequence). The CDR3 DNA sequence: TGTGCCAGTAGTATAGGGACAGGGATCACTGAAGCTTTCTTT. It encodes CASSIGTGITEAFF.

The chain recombines TRBV29-1 with TRBJ1-1; 8 nucleotides match TRBD1. CDR1 is SQVTM, CDR2 ANQGSEA, per germline. The ends lost 1 base at V and 4 bases at J; junction bases unmatched: 23. This CDR3 comprises 20 residues. The CDR3 sequence: CSVEGRIAAPGGVGGTEAFF. CDR3 coding DNA: TGCAGCGTTGAAGGAAGAATAGCAGCTCCAGGGGGCGTGGGAGGCACTGAAGCTTTCTTT.

There are a few counts of this clone. V usage is TRBV3-1 (or the pseudogene TRBV3-2) and J usage is TRBJ2-7, with 10 bases that match TRBD1. The CDR3 is 19 residues long. J lost 2 bases, V lost 4 bases, and 17 bases had no gene match. CDR1 is LGHDT and CDR2 is YNNKEL in the germline V gene (reference sequence). The CDR3: CASSPYGTGALLLPYEQYF. As DNA, the CDR3 is TGTGCCAGCAGCCCCTACGGGACAGGGGCCCTTCTACTTCCCTACGAGCAGTACTTC.

This chain links TRBV2 with TRBJ2-3; 10 bases agree with TRBD2. Germline CDR1 SNHLY, CDR2 FYNNEI. J was trimmed by 3 bases and V by 4 bases; bases with no gene match: 10. The CDR3 loop spans 17 amino acids. DNA for the CDR3: TGTGCCAGCAGTGTCCAAAATAGCGGGAGGTTAACAGATACGCAGTATTTT. This translates into CASSVQNSGRLTDTQYF. Combining the CDR3 with reference TRBV2 and TRBJ2-3 gives the whole variable domain EPEVTQTPSHQVTQMGQEVILRCVPISNHLYFYWYRQILGQKVEFLVSFYNNEISEKSEIFDDQFSVERPDGSNFTLKIRSTKLEDSAMYFCASSVQNSGRLTDTQYFGPGTRLTVL.

The chain combines TRBV3-1 (or the pseudogene TRBV3-2) with TRBJ2-5, with a weak D call TRBD2 (6 bases). Trimming pared 0 bases from V and 5 bases from J, leaving 19 bases between. Per the germline V gene, CDR1 is LGHDT and CDR2 is YNNKEL (reference sequence). CDR3 length: 17 residues. CDR3 protein: CASSQEVGGLARETQYF. CDR3 coding DNA: TGTGCCAGCAGCCAAGAAGTAGGAGGGCTCGCCAGGGAGACCCAGTACTTC.

The chain uses TRBV2 and TRBJ2-7; TRBD2 aligns across 10 bases. V lost 10 bases and J lost 2; bases outside the gene matches: 14. The CDR3 extends over 16 amino acids. Germline CDR1 reads SNHLY; CDR2 reads FYNNEI. Here the CDR3 DNA reads TGTGCCACCGACCCCCGCGGACTAGCGGTGGCCTACGAGCAGTACTTC. Translation gives CATDPRGLAVAYEQYF. Full variable domain (rest looked up from reference TRBV2 and TRBJ2-7): EPEVTQTPSHQVTQMGQEVILRCVPISNHLYFYWYRQILGQKVEFLVSFYNNEISEKSEIFDDQFSVERPDGSNFTLKIRSTKLEDSAMYFCATDPRGLAVAYEQYFGPGTRLTVT.

The genes are TRBV5-1 and TRBJ2-3, with 9 bases identical to TRBD2. The V and J ends lost 8 bases and 1 base, in that order; junction bases with no gene match: 8. Germline CDR1 is SGHRS and CDR2 is YFSETQ. The length of the CDR3 is 15 residues. The DNA of the CDR3 is TGCGCCAGTCATTCTAGCGGGGCCGGCACAGATACGCAGTATTTT. Protein sequence: CASHSSGAGTDTQYF.

The chain combines TRBV14 with TRBJ2-7; 12 positions match TRBD1. Per the germline V gene, CDR1 is SGHDN and CDR2 is FVKESK. CDR3 length equals 19 residues. V trimming: 3 bases; J trimming: 2 bases; junction bases outside the gene matches: 14. The CDR3 DNA reads TGTGCCAGCAGCCAGACCTTGGGACAGGGGGCCCCCGTTACCTACGAGCAGTACTTC. Protein: CASSQTLGQGAPVTYEQYF.

This clone has just a few counts. The V call is TRBV19, the J call TRBJ1-6; perhaps TRBD1 as D (6 bases). CDR3 length: 12 residues. V was pared by 10 bases and J by 8 bases, with 12 bases between. Germline CDR1 LNHDA, CDR2 SQIVND (reference sequence). The CDR3 DNA is TGTGCCACCCAGGGGCAGGATTCACCCCTCCACTTT. Translating it yields CATQGQDSPLHF.

Written as DNA, the CDR3 is TGCGCCAGCAGCTTGGAAGTCTTAGTAAGCGGATTGAATGAGCAGTTCTTC. This sequence encodes CASSLEVLVSGLNEQFF. The V gene is TRBV5-1, the J gene TRBJ2-1; D possibly corresponds to TRBD2 (5 bases). Germline CDR1 is SGHRS and CDR2 is YFSETQ. The CDR3 covers 17 residues. Trimming stripped 0 bases from V and 7 bases from J, with 20 bases between.